These 28 T cell receptor beta chains originate from one sample sequenced in a study of blood T cell repertoires in COVID-19. Some clones are missing from TCRdb's copy, which holds only in-frame ones; the method was immunoSEQ multiplex PCR. The table records 150,000 or so clones, under 95% of them present only once. The sample taken for sequencing was peripheral blood. Source of these receptors: a man aged 55 to 70 with active or convalescent COVID-19.

V gene TRBV5-1 combines with J gene TRBJ2-1; 9 bases fit TRBD1. From germline, CDR1 is SGHRS and CDR2 YFSETQ. The CDR3 covers 15 residues. V gave up 0 bases and J gave up 12 bases; unmatched junction bases: 10. The CDR3 is CASSLVQDRGLVQFF. DNA of the CDR3: TGCGCCAGCAGCTTGGTTCAGGACAGGGGTTTGGTGCAGTTCTTC.

This chain links TRBV7-9 with TRBJ1-2; D is unclear. CDR3 length: 15 residues. CDR1 is SEHNR, CDR2 FQNEAQ, per germline (reference sequence). Trimming cost V 0 bases and J 8 bases, with 16 bases left between them. CDR3 in amino acids: CASSLAGRRSRGYTF. The CDR3 nucleotides read TGTGCCAGCAGCTTAGCGGGTCGGCGGTCTAGGGGCTACACCTTC.

The chain links TRBV27 to TRBJ1-2; TRBD1 matches at 9 bases. Germline values: CDR1 MNHEY, CDR2 SMNVEV (reference sequence). V lost 6 bases and J lost 4; bases outside the gene matches: 9. This CDR3 spans 15 amino acids. The CDR3 sequence: CASSRTGVFSYGYTF. The CDR3 nucleotides are TGTGCCAGCAGCCGGACAGGGGTATTTAGCTATGGCTACACCTTC.

The J gene is TRBJ1-2, the V gene TRBV14, with 7 positions matching TRBD1. The germline V gene has CDR1 SGHDN and CDR2 FVKESK. Trimming removed 6 bases from V and 2 bases from J; junction bases left unmatched: 3. This CDR3 is built from 13 residues. In DNA, the CDR3 is TGTGCCAGCAGTCTACAGGGGAACTATGGCTACACCTTC. Protein sequence: CASSLQGNYGYTF.

V usage is TRBV3-1 (or the pseudogene TRBV3-2) and J usage is TRBJ2-5; 8 bases match TRBD2. The CDR3 sequence is 18 residues long. Germline trimming cut 1 base from V and 1 base from J; bases unmatched to any gene: 11. Germline V CDR1 and CDR2: LGHDT, YNNKEL (reference sequence). CDR3: CASSQVRAGAIRQETQYF. In DNA form, the CDR3 reads TGTGCCAGCAGCCAAGTAAGAGCGGGAGCGATTCGCCAAGAGACCCAGTACTTC.

The rearrangement links TRBV2 to TRBJ1-2; no definite D call. Trimming removed 0 bases at V and 5 bases at J, with 7 bases between. CDR3 length: 13 residues. Germline CDR1 is SNHLY and CDR2 is FYNNEI. This CDR3 reads CASSEAGRYGYTF. The CDR3 region has the DNA TGTGCCAGCAGTGAAGCAGGGAGGTATGGCTACACCTTC.

The J gene is TRBJ1-1, the V gene TRBV11-1, with a weak D call TRBD1 (5 bases). Germline CDR1 SGHAT, CDR2 FQDESV (reference sequence). The CDR3 consists of 13 residues. The V gene lost 5 bases and the J gene lost 4 bases, with 11 bases spanning the gap. The CDR3 here is CASSLQELTEAFF. The DNA for the CDR3 is TGTGCCAGCAGCCTACAGGAGCTCACTGAAGCTTTCTTT.

This chain connects TRBV29-1 to TRBJ1-4; 7 nucleotides agree with TRBD1. There are 13 residues in the CDR3. V was pared by 3 bases and J by 12 bases, with 10 bases of the junction left unmatched. Germline V gene lookup returns CDR1 SQVTM and CDR2 ANQGSEA. CDR3 bases: TGCAGCGTTGACACAGCCAGGACAGGAGAACTGTTTTTT. Its translation: CSVDTARTGELFF.

This chain uses TRBV5-1 with TRBJ1-4; TRBD1 aligns across 8 bases. The CDR3 sequence is 14 residues long. V lost 3 bases and J lost 8; bases outside the gene matches: 6. Germline V gives CDR1 SGHRS, CDR2 YFSETQ. The CDR3 spells CASSSGRGQEKLFF. CDR3 DNA sequence: TGCGCCAGCAGCTCGGGCAGGGGGCAGGAAAAACTGTTTTTT.

The CDR3, as DNA: TGTGCCAGTAGTATGTTTCGGGGGGCGACCACTGAAGCTTTCTTT. Protein product: CASSMFRGATTEAFF. The J gene is TRBJ1-1, the V gene TRBV19; a weak D match, TRBD1 (6 bases). Germline CDR1 is LNHDA and CDR2 is SQIVND (reference sequence). This CDR3 comprises 15 residues. V shed 3 bases and J shed 4 bases, with 15 bases lying between them.

The chain recombines TRBV7-9 with TRBJ1-4, with a weak D call TRBD1 (5 bases). This CDR3 has 13 amino acids. Trimming cost V 4 bases and J 14 bases, with 17 bases left between them. Germline assignment: CDR1 SEHNR and CDR2 FQNEAQ (reference sequence). The CDR3 DNA follows: TGTGCCAGCAGCTATGACAGTCCCCAAGGTCTGTTTTTT. Protein: CASSYDSPQGLFF.

This sequence joins TRBV6-5 and TRBJ1-1, with D uncertain. The CDR3 has 14 residues. Trimming removed 2 bases at V and 1 base at J, with 8 bases between. Germline loops: CDR1 MNHEY, CDR2 SVGAGI. The CDR3 reads CASSYTRGNTEAFF. In DNA form, the CDR3 reads TGTGCCAGCAGTTACACCCGGGGGAACACTGAAGCTTTCTTT.

This rearrangement joins TRBV11-2 to TRBJ2-5; 7 positions agree with TRBD1. This CDR3 region has 13 residues. Germline CDR1 reads SGHAT; CDR2 reads FQNNGV. J was trimmed by 2 bases and V by 4 bases; bases with no gene match: 1. CDR3 sequence: CASSSRGQETQYF. Here the CDR3 DNA reads TGTGCCAGCAGCTCCAGGGGGCAAGAGACCCAGTACTTC.

The chain is built from TRBV6-1 and TRBJ2-5; 9 positions match TRBD1. The V gene end was trimmed by 1 base and the J gene end by 7 bases; junction bases not matched to a gene: 4. Germline loops: CDR1 MNHNS, CDR2 SASEGT. This CDR3 is 14 amino acids long. CDR3 loop: CASSEGTGEGTQYF. CDR3 DNA sequence: TGTGCCAGCAGTGAAGGGACAGGGGAGGGGACCCAGTACTTC.

The V and J genes are TRBV29-1 and TRBJ1-1; no clear D gene. V was trimmed by 2 bases and J by 1 base, leaving 8 bases between them. Germline V gene lookup returns CDR1 SQVTM and CDR2 ANQGSEA. The CDR3 consists of 13 residues. The CDR3 DNA follows: TGCAGCGTTGAACCTCGAGGGAACACTGAAGCTTTCTTT. This sequence encodes CSVEPRGNTEAFF.

The V and J genes are TRBV7-9 and TRBJ2-5; 9 bases line up with TRBD2. There are 14 residues in the CDR3. The germline V gene has CDR1 SEHNR and CDR2 FQNEAQ (reference sequence). Losses at the gene ends were 9 bases for V and 1 base for J; bases not matched to a gene: 6. The CDR3 region has the DNA TGTGCCAGTGCTAGCGGGGTACTCCAAGAGACCCAGTACTTC. It codes for CASASGVLQETQYF. Full variable domain (missing parts from reference TRBV7-9 and TRBJ2-5): DTGVSQNPRHKITKRGQNVTFRCDPISEHNRLYWYRQTLGQGPEFLTYFQNEAQLEKSRLLSDRFSAERPKGSFSTLEIQRTEQGDSAMYLCASASGVLQETQYFGPGTRLLVL.

The chain carries TRBV7-2 and TRBJ2-5, with TRBD1 matching 7 bases. Germline-derived CDR1 and CDR2 are SGHTA and FQGNSA. Trimming cost V 4 bases and J 2 bases; bases outside gene matches: 10. The CDR3 is made up of 16 amino acids. CDR3 in amino acids: CASSSLWDSRQETQYF. The CDR3 DNA reads as TGTGCCAGCAGCTCCCTATGGGACAGCCGTCAAGAGACCCAGTACTTC.

The rearrangement links TRBV10-2 to TRBJ2-1; a possible D gene is TRBD2 (7 bases). V lost 3 bases, J lost 6 bases, and 15 bases lay in between. Germline V gene data show CDR1 as WSHSY and CDR2 as SAAADI. This CDR3 region has 15 residues. The CDR3 loop reads CASSDQTGTINEQFF. Written as DNA, the CDR3 is TGCGCCAGCAGTGACCAAACAGGGACTATCAATGAGCAGTTCTTC.

The V gene is TRBV3-1 (or the pseudogene TRBV3-2), the J gene TRBJ2-2; 9 positions match TRBD2. The J segment lost 6 bases and the V segment lost 4 bases, leaving 6 bases of the junction unmatched. The CDR3 is 15 residues long. The germline gives CDR1 LGHDT, CDR2 YNNKEL (reference sequence). In DNA form, the CDR3 reads TGTGCCAGCAGCCCCCGACTAGCGGTGTCCGGGGAGCTGTTTTTT. It yields the protein CASSPRLAVSGELFF.

This clone was recorded once. The V gene is TRBV24-1, the J gene TRBJ2-3; a possible D gene is TRBD1 (6 bases). V was cut by 2 bases and J by 7 bases, with 15 bases left in between. This CDR3 is built from 15 residues. Germline V gene data show CDR1 as KGHDR and CDR2 as SFDVKD. CDR3 loop: CATSDSSDRTNTQYF. CDR3 in DNA: TGTGCCACCAGTGATTCATCAGACAGGACCAATACGCAGTATTTT.

This clone was counted a single time. The genes are TRBV5-6 and TRBJ2-3; 10 nucleotides agree with TRBD2. Germline trimming cut 3 bases from V and 4 bases from J; bases unmatched to any gene: 5. Germline CDR1 reads SGHDT; CDR2 reads YYEEEE. CDR3 length: 15 amino acids. The CDR3 is CASSSTSGPSDTQYF. The DNA of the CDR3 is TGTGCCAGCAGCTCGACTAGCGGGCCCTCAGATACGCAGTATTTT.

V gene TRBV19 combines with J gene TRBJ1-5, with D unresolved. V lost 4 bases and J lost 2, with 6 bases in between. Germline values: CDR1 LNHDA, CDR2 SQIVND (reference sequence). This CDR3 spans 13 amino acids. In DNA, the CDR3 is TGTGCCAGTAGTACCCCAGGCAATCAGCCCCAGCATTTT. This gives the protein CASSTPGNQPQHF.

The chain uses TRBV27 and TRBJ1-1; 7 nucleotides agree with TRBD1. CDR3 length: 14 residues. The V and J ends lost 5 bases and 3 bases, in that order; junction bases with no gene match: 6. Per germline, CDR1 MNHEY and CDR2 SMNVEV (reference sequence). In nucleotides, the CDR3 is TGTGCCAGCAGTCCGGGGACAGTTGACACTGAAGCTTTCTTT. It specifies CASSPGTVDTEAFF.

The V and J genes are TRBV12-3 or TRBV12-4 and TRBJ2-7; tentatively, D is TRBD1 (6 bases). Trimming took off 3 bases at V and 4 bases at J, with 10 bases between the two ends. The length of the CDR3 is 13 residues. This chain's CDR3 is CASSFGGWYEQYF. The CDR3 DNA reads as TGTGCCAGCAGTTTTGGGGGCTGGTACGAGCAGTACTTC.

The chain is built from TRBV6-4 and TRBJ2-3; 10 nucleotides match TRBD2. The V gene end was trimmed by 5 bases and the J gene end by 5 bases; junction bases not matched to a gene: 4. This CDR3 comprises 14 residues. CDR1 and CDR2 (germline): MRHNA, SNTAGT. The CDR3: CASSLAGGGDTQYF. CDR3 coding DNA: TGTGCCAGCAGTTTAGCGGGAGGCGGAGATACGCAGTATTTT.

V gene TRBV5-4 combines with J gene TRBJ2-1; 8 bases are a match to TRBD1. Per the germline V gene, CDR1 is SGHNT and CDR2 is YYREEE (reference sequence). The CDR3 consists of 13 residues. V lost 5 bases and J lost 5; bases outside the gene matches: 3. The CDR3 coding sequence is TGTGCCAGCAGGGGACAGGCCAACAATGAGCAGTTCTTC. Amino acid sequence: CASRGQANNEQFF.

This chain uses TRBV10-1 with TRBJ2-1; 9 bases map to TRBD2. Germline V gene lookup returns CDR1 WNHNN and CDR2 SYGVQD (reference sequence). The CDR3 is 15 amino acids. V gave up 2 bases and J gave up 5 bases; unmatched junction bases: 4. The CDR3 DNA reads TGCGCCAGCAGTGAGGGGCTAGCGGGGAACAATGAGCAGTTCTTC. It encodes CASSEGLAGNNEQFF.

The chain uses TRBV19 and TRBJ2-7; TRBD2 aligns across 8 bases. V lost 7 bases and J lost 0; bases outside the gene matches: 5. The CDR3 spans 14 residues. Per the germline V gene, CDR1 is LNHDA and CDR2 is SQIVND (reference sequence). CDR3 in DNA: TGTGCCAGTAAACCCCGGGGGGGCTCCTACGAGCAGTACTTC. This gives the protein CASKPRGGSYEQYF.